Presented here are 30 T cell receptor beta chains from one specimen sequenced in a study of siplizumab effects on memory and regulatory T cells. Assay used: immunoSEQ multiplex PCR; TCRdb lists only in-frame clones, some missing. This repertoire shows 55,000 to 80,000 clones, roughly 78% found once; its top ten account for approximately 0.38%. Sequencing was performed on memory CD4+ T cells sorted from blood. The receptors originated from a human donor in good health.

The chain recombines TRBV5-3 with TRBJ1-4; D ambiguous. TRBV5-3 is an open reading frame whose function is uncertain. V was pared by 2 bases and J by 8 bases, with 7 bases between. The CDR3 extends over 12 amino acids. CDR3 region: CARSFIGEKLFF. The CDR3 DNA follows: TGTGCCAGAAGCTTTATCGGGGAAAAACTGTTTTTT.

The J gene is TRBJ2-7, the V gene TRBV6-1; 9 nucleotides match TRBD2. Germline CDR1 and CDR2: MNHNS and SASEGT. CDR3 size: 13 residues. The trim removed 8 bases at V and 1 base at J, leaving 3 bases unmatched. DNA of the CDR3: TGTGCCAGCCGACTAGCGGCTTCCTACGAGCAGTACTTC. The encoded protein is CASRLAASYEQYF.

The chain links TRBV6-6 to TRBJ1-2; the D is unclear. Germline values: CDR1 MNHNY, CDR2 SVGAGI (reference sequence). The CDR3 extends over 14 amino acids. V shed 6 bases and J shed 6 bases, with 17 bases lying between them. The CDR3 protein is CASRPTLSEHGYTF. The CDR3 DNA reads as TGTGCCAGCAGGCCGACCCTTTCGGAGCATGGCTACACCTTC.

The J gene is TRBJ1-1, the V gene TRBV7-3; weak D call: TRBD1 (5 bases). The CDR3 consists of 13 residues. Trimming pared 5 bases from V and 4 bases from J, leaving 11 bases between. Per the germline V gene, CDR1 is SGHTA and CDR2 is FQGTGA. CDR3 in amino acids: CASSHQGGTEAFF. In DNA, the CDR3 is TGTGCCAGCAGCCACCAGGGCGGCACTGAAGCTTTCTTT.

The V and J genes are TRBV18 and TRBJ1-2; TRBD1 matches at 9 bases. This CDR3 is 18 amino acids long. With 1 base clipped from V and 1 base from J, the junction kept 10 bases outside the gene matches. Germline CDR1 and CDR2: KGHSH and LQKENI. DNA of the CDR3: TGTGCCAGCTCACCACTTTCCCCGCCGGGACAGGGTAACTATGGCTACACCTTC. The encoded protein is CASSPLSPPGQGNYGYTF.

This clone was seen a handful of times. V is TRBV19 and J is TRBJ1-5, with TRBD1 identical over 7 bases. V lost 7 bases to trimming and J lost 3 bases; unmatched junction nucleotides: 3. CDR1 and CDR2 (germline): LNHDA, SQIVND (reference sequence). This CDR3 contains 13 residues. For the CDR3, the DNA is TGTGCCAGTACGACAGGGCCCAATCAGCCCCAGCATTTT. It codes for CASTTGPNQPQHF. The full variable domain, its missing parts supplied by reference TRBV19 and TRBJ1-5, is DGGITQSPKYLFRKEGQNVTLSCEQNLNHDAMYWYRQDPGQGLRLIYYSQIVNDFQKGDIAEGYSVSREKKESFPLTVTSAQKNPTAFYLCASTTGPNQPQHFGDGTRLSIL.

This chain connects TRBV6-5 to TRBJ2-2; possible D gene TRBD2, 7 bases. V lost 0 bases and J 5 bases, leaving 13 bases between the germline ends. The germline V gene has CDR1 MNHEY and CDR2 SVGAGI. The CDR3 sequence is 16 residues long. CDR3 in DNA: TGTGCCAGCAGTTACTCAGGGGGGGCCGGAACCGGGGAGCTGTTTTTT. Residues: CASSYSGGAGTGELFF.

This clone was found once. In nucleotides, the CDR3 is TGTGCCAGCAGTCGAGAAGGCGGGGAGCTGTTTTTT. Protein product: CASSREGGELFF. V usage is TRBV6-5 and J usage is TRBJ2-2; no firm D call. Germline CDR1 MNHEY, CDR2 SVGAGI. The ends were cut back, 5 bases at V and 7 bases at J, with 8 bases in the middle. The CDR3 totals 12 residues.

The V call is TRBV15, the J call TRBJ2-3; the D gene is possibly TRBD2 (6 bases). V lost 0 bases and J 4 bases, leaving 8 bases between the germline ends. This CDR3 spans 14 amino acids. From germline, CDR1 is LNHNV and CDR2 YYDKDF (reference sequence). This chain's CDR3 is CATSRDGEADTQYF. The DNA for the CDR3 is TGTGCCACCAGCAGAGATGGGGAGGCAGATACGCAGTATTTT.

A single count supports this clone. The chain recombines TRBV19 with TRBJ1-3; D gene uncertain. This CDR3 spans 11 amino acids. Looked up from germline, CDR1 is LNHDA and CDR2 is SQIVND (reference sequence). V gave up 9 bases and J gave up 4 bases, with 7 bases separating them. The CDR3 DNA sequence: TGTGCCAGCGACGGGGGAAACACCATATATTTT. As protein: CASDGGNTIYF.

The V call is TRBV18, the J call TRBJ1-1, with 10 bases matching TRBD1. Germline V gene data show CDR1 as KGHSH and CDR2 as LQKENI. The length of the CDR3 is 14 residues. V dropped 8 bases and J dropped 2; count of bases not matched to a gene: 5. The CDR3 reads CASQGQGSNTEAFF. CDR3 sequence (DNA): TGTGCCAGCCAGGGACAGGGGAGTAACACTGAAGCTTTCTTT.

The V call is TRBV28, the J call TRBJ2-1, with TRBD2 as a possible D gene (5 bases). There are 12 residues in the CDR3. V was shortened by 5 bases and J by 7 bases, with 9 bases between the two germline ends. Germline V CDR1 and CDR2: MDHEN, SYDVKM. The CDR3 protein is CASSLRRNEQFF. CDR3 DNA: TGTGCCAGCAGTCTTAGGAGGAATGAGCAGTTCTTC.

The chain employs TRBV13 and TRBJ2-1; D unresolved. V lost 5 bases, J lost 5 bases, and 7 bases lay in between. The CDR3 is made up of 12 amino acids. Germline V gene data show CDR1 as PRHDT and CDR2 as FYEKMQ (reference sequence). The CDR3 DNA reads TGTGCCAGCAGCCAACACGACAATGAGCAGTTCTTC. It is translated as CASSQHDNEQFF. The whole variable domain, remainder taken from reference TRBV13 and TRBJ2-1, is AAGVIQSPRHLIKEKRETATLKCYPIPRHDTVYWYQQGPGQDPQFLISFYEKMQSDKGSIPDRFSAQQFSDYHSELNMSSLELGDSALYFCASSQHDNEQFFGPGTRLTVL.

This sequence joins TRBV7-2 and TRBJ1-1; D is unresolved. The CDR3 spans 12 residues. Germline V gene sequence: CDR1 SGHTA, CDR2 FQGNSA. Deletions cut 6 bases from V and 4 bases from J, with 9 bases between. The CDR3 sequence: CASRGRTTEAFF. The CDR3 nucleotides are TGTGCCAGCAGGGGTCGGACCACTGAAGCTTTCTTT. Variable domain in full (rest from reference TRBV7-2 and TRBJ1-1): GAGVSQSPSNKVTEKGKDVELRCDPISGHTALYWYRQSLGQGLEFLIYFQGNSAPDKSGLPSDRFSAERTGGSVSTLTIQRTQQEDSAVYLCASRGRTTEAFFGQGTRLTVV.

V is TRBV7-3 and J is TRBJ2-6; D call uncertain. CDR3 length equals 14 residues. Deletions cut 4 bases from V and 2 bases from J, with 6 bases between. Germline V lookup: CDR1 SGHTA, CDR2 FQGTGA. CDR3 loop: CASSSTTGANVLTF. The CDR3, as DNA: TGTGCCAGCAGCTCTACAACTGGGGCCAACGTCCTGACTTTC.

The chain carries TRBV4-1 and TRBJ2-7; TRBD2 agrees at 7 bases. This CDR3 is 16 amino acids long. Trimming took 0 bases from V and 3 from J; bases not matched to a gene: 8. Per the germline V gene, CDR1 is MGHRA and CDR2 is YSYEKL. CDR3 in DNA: TGCGCCAGCAGCCAAGATCGGGGGAGGGGAGACTACGAGCAGTACTTC. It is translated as CASSQDRGRGDYEQYF.

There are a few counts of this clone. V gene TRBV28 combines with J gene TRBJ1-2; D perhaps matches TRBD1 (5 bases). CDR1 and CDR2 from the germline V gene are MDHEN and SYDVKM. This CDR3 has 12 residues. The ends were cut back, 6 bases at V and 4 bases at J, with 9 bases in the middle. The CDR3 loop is CASSAGSYGYTF. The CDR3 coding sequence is TGTGCCAGCAGCGCAGGGTCCTATGGCTACACCTTC.

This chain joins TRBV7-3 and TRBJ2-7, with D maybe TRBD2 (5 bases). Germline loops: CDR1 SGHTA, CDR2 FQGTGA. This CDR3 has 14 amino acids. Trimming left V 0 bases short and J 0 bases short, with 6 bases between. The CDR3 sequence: CASSLTRDSYEQYF. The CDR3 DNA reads TGTGCCAGCAGCTTAACTCGGGACTCCTACGAGCAGTACTTC.

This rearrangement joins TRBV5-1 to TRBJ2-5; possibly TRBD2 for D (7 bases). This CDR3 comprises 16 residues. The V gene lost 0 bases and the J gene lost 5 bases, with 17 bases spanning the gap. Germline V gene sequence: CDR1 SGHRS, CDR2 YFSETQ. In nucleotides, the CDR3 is TGCGCCAGCAGCTTGGAAGGGGGGAGGGTTCCCGAGACCCAGTACTTC. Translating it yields CASSLEGGRVPETQYF.

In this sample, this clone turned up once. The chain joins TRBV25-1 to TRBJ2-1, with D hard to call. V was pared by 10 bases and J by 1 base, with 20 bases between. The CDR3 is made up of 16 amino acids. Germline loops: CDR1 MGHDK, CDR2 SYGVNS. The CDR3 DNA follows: TGTGCCACAAACCATTGCATCGGAAGTTCCTACAATGAGCAGTTCTTC. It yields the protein CATNHCIGSSYNEQFF.

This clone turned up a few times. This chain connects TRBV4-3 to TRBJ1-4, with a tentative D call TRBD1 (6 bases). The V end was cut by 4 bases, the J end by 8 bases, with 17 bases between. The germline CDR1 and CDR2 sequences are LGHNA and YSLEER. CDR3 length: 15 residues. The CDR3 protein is CASSREQGIGEKLFF. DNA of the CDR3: TGCGCCAGCAGCCGGGAGCAGGGGATCGGGGAAAAACTGTTTTTT.

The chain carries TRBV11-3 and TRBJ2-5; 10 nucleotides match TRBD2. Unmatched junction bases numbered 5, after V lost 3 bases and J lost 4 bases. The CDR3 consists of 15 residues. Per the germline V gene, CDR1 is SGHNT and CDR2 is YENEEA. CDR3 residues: CASSFQAGGLETQYF. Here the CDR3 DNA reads TGTGCCAGCAGCTTCCAAGCGGGGGGGCTAGAGACCCAGTACTTC. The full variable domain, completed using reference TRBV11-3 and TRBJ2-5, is EAGVVQSPRYKIIEKKQPVAFWCNPISGHNTLYWYLQNLGQGPELLIRYENEEAVDDSQLPKDRFSAERLKGVDSTLKIQPAELGDSAVYLCASSFQAGGLETQYFGPGTRLLVL.

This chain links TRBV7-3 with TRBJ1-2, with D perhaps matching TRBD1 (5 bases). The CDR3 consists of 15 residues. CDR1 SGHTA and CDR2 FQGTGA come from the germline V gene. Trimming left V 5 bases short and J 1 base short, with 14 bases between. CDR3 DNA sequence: TGTGCCAGCAGCGCCTCGGGGACGGATAACTATGGCTACACCTTC. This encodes CASSASGTDNYGYTF.

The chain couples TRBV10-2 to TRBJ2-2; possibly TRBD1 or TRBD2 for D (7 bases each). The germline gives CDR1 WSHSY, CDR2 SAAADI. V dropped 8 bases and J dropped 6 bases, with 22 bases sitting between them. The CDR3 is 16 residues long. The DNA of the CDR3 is TGCGCCAGCCAGGGGGGAGGGGGGCGCATCGCCGGGGAGCTGTTTTTT. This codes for CASQGGGGRIAGELFF.

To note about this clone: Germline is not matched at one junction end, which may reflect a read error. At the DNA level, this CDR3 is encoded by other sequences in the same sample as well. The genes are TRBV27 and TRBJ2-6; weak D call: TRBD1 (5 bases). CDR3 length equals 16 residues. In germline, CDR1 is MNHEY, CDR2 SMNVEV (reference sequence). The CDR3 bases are TGTGCCAGCAGTTTAGGGGTGAACTCTGGGGCCAACGTCCTGACCTTC. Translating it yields CASSLGVNSGANVLTF.

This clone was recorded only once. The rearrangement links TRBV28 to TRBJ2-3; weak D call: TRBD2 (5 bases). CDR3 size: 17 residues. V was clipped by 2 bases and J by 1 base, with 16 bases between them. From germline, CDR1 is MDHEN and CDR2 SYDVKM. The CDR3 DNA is TGTGCCAGCAGTTTAGGGGAGTCGGTTGCCCGCACAGATACGCAGTATTTT. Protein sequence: CASSLGESVARTDTQYF.

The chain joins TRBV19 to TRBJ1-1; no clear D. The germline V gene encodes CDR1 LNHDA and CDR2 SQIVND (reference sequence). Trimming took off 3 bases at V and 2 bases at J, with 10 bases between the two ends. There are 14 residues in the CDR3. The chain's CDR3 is CASSMANFNTEAFF. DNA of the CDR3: TGTGCCAGTAGTATGGCAAACTTCAACACTGAAGCTTTCTTT.

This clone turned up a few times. CDR3 residues: CASSPPSVNQPQHF. CDR3 DNA sequence: TGTGCCAGCTCACCACCGTCAGTAAATCAGCCCCAGCATTTT. The chain couples TRBV18 to TRBJ1-5; D is unclear. The V gene's germline CDR1 is KGHSH and CDR2 LQKENI. V lost 0 bases and J 4 bases, leaving 7 bases between the germline ends. This CDR3 is 14 amino acids long.

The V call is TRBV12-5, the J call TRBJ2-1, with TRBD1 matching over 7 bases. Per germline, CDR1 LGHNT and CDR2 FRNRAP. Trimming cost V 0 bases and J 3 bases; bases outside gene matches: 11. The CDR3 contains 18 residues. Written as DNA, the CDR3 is TGTGCTAGTGGTTTGGTATTTACGAGGCAGGGGGTCTACAATGAGCAGTTCTTC. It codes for CASGLVFTRQGVYNEQFF.

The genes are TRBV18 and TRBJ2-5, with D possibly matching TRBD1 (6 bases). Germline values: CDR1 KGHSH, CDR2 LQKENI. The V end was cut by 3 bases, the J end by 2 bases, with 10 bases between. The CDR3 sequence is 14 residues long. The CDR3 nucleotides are TGTGCCAGCTCACCGACAGGCTCTCAAGAGACCCAGTACTTC. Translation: CASSPTGSQETQYF.